The 11 T cell receptor beta chains below all came from one sample that was sequenced in a study of beta chain features in type 1 diabetes. Expressed TCRB transcripts were sequenced because the isolated RNA had all been reverse transcribed beforehand. The method was immunoSEQ multiplex PCR; TCRdb's version includes in-frame clones alone and lacks a portion of them. The top ten hold less than 0.06% of the sample, which has more than 350,000 clones, 9.5% to 12% seen once. Sequencing input: naive CD4+ T cells from blood. Source of these receptors: a woman under 30 in good health.

Only a few counts were recorded for this clone. This sample includes further DNA sequences coding for the same CDR3. The V call is TRBV4-1, the J call TRBJ2-5; 7 bases are shared with TRBD1. CDR3 size: 14 residues. Trimming cost V 0 bases and J 2 bases; bases outside gene matches: 0. CDR1 is MGHRA and CDR2 is YSYEKL in the germline V gene. The DNA for the CDR3 is TGCGCCAGCAGCCAAGACAGGGGGCAAGAGACCCAGTACTTC. Translation gives CASSQDRGQETQYF.

The chain uses TRBV7-9 and TRBJ1-1; no clear D. The V gene's germline CDR1 is SEHNR and CDR2 FQNEAQ (reference sequence). V lost 1 base and J lost 4, with 10 bases in between. The CDR3 is 14 amino acids. CDR3: CASSLEQQGTEAFF. Here the CDR3 DNA reads TGTGCCAGCAGCTTAGAACAACAAGGCACTGAAGCTTTCTTT.

About this clone: At one end the junction does not follow the germline gene, possibly because of a read error. The chain couples TRBV2 to TRBJ1-2; D not certain. The CDR3 length is 11 residues. In germline, CDR1 is SNHLY, CDR2 FYNNEI. The CDR3 DNA reads TGTGCCAGCAGTGAAGTAGGGTTACTGGCCTTC. The encoded protein is CASSEVGLLAF.

The chain uses TRBV29-1 and TRBJ1-3; 7 nucleotides match TRBD1. The CDR3 is 14 amino acids. The V gene end was trimmed by 4 bases and the J gene end by 7 bases; junction bases not matched to a gene: 10. Germline CDR1 and CDR2: SQVTM and ANQGSEA. CDR3 nucleotide sequence: TGCAGCGTTGCGGCCACAGGGGCGGGGAACACCATATATTTT. As protein: CSVAATGAGNTIYF.

V gene TRBV9 combines with J gene TRBJ2-5; possibly TRBD1 or TRBD2 for D (5 bases each). Germline assignment: CDR1 SGDLS and CDR2 YYNGEE. V was clipped by 0 bases and J by 5 bases, with 14 bases between them. This CDR3 has 15 amino acids. The chain's CDR3 is CASSVGGELGETQYF. The CDR3 nucleotides read TGTGCCAGCAGCGTAGGAGGGGAACTCGGGGAGACCCAGTACTTC.

The chain uses TRBV29-1 and TRBJ2-5; D not certain. Germline CDR1 and CDR2: SQVTM and ANQGSEA. The CDR3 is made up of 12 amino acids. Trimming pared 4 bases from V and 5 bases from J, leaving 11 bases between. The CDR3 is CSVVYGLETQYF. Written as DNA, the CDR3 is TGCAGCGTTGTATACGGGTTGGAGACCCAGTACTTC.

This clone has a handful of counts. This rearrangement joins TRBV7-2 to TRBJ2-1; D call uncertain. V was clipped by 5 bases and J by 1 base, with 15 bases between them. Germline lookup yields CDR1 SGHTA and CDR2 FQGNSA. The CDR3 totals 16 residues. The CDR3 DNA reads as TGTGCCAGCAGCGTACTGACCCAACCTTCCTACAATGAGCAGTTCTTC. Translating gives CASSVLTQPSYNEQFF.

The chain employs TRBV7-9 and TRBJ1-5, with 9 bases identical to TRBD1. The CDR3 spans 15 residues. V shed 1 base and J 5 bases; nucleotides not matched to a gene: 3. The germline V gene encodes CDR1 SEHNR and CDR2 FQNEAQ (reference sequence). The CDR3: CASSLGTGVDQPQHF. In nucleotides, the CDR3 is TGTGCCAGCAGCTTAGGGACAGGGGTGGATCAGCCCCAGCATTTT.

This clone has just a few counts. This rearrangement joins TRBV30 to TRBJ1-5, with TRBD1 matching over 7 bases. The germline V gene encodes CDR1 GTSNPN and CDR2 SVGIG (reference sequence). This CDR3 is 15 amino acids long. After removal of 3 bases from V and 7 bases from J, the junction contained 12 bases not matched to a gene. For the CDR3, the DNA is TGTGCCTGGAGGACTGCGACAGGGCTCGGGCAGCCCCAGCATTTT. This codes for CAWRTATGLGQPQHF.

The chain uses TRBV4-3 and TRBJ1-6, with a tentative D call TRBD1 (5 bases). The CDR3 extends over 16 amino acids. V was cut by 4 bases and J by 3 bases, with 13 bases left in between. The germline V gene has CDR1 LGHNA and CDR2 YSLEER. The CDR3 region has the DNA TGCGCCAGCAGCCCCAAGGGGAGTAACTATAATTCACCCCTCCACTTT. It encodes CASSPKGSNYNSPLHF.

There are a few counts of this clone. The chain combines TRBV4-3 with TRBJ1-2; TRBD1 agrees at 8 bases. The V segment lost 4 bases and the J segment 9 bases; nucleotides outside the gene matches: 13. The CDR3 extends over 15 amino acids. Per the germline V gene, CDR1 is LGHNA and CDR2 is YSLEER. The CDR3, as DNA: TGCGCCAGCAGCCGACCGGACAGGGATATGCTGAGCTACACCTTC. It yields the protein CASSRPDRDMLSYTF.